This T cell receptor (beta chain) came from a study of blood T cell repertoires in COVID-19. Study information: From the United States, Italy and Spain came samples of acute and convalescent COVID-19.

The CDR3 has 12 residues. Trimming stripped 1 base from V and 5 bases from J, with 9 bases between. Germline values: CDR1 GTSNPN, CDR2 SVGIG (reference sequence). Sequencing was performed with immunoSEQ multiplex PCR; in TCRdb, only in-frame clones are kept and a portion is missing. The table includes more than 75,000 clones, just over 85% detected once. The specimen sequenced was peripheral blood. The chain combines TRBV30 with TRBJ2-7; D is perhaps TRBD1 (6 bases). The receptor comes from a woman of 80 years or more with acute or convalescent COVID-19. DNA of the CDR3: TGTGCCTGGAGTGCACAGGGCGACGAGCAGTACTTC. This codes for CAWSAQGDEQYF.